Sequencing of this T cell receptor (beta chain) was carried out in a study of blood T cell repertoires in COVID-19. Study-level background: The United States, Italy and Spain supplied acute and convalescent COVID-19 samples. T cells, B-cell-depleted T cells, or PBMCs supplied cDNA or gDNA.

Only in-frame clones appear in the TCRdb table, and some are missing; sequencing was by immunoSEQ multiplex PCR. The sample lists 200,000 to 300,000 clones; approximately 83% were seen once. V lost 0 bases and J 6 bases, leaving 11 bases between the germline ends. CDR1 is SGHAT and CDR2 is FQNNGV in the germline V gene. This CDR3 is built from 14 residues. The gene calls are TRBV11-2 and TRBJ1-1, with D tentatively TRBD1 (6 bases). Source material: peripheral blood. This clonotype was obtained from a human donor in a cohort sampled during active COVID-19. The CDR3 sequence: CASSLDRGGPEAFF. The CDR3 DNA follows: TGTGCCAGCAGCTTAGACAGGGGAGGGCCTGAAGCTTTCTTT.